The T cell receptor beta chain described here comes from a study of T cells in Graves' hyperthyroidism and ophthalmopathy. This clonotype was found many times. The CDR3 contains 13 residues. Trimming took 5 bases from V and 8 from J, leaving 15 bases between them. Germline V CDR1 and CDR2: SNHLY, FYNNEI. Diagnosing involved the use of clinical symptoms, serum thyroxine and TRAb, thyroid ultrasound and orbital computed tomography. RNA transcripts provided the source from which TCR beta CDR3 regions were amplified. A set of HTBI primers served as the primers for a first-round RT-PCR of the TCR CDR3. TCRdb redid the calling of the multiplex PCR reads with MiXCR, one entry per CDR3 protein. The sample has a few hundred thousand distinct CDR3 sequences, around 19% seen once.

Sequencing was carried out using blood. This receptor was identified in a man in his forties with Graves' hyperthyroidism. This sequence joins TRBV2 and TRBJ1-2; tentatively, D is TRBD1 (5 bases). The DNA of the CDR3 is TGTGCCAGCAGTCCACTAGGGAGGGACGGCTACACCTTC. Translation gives CASSPLGRDGYTF.